This T cell receptor (beta chain) was documented in a study of cytomegalovirus exposure and HLA in healthy donors. General study findings and limits: Trimming of TCR beta V- and J-genes showed a link, identified in a later analysis, to a missense DCLRE1C variant.

The V end was cut by 4 bases, the J end by 8 bases, with 15 bases between. This CDR3 has 14 amino acids. The V gene's germline CDR1 is SGHRS and CDR2 YFSETQ. Vbeta (60) and Jbeta (13) primers were used in the PCR. Under the authors' procedure: In a later analysis, some 10 million of tens of millions of unique beta chains occurred in at least two donors. Profiling relied on immunoSEQ multiplex PCR, and the TCRdb table lists in-frame clones only, not all of them. The D gene and trimming were derived from the DNA, and the V and J assignments and clone size from that table. The top ten hold approximately 3% of the sample, which has about 89,000 clones, 70% to 85% seen once. As for this clone: Its antigen is as yet unknown.

The chain employs TRBV5-1 and TRBJ1-4; TRBD1 might be the D (6 bases). The material sequenced was PBMCs. The receptor was isolated from a man aged 25-40 years in good health and CMV-seronegative. Here the CDR3 DNA reads TGCGCCAGCAGCCTTTCAACAGGGCTGGAAAAACTGTTTTTT. Translating it yields CASSLSTGLEKLFF.